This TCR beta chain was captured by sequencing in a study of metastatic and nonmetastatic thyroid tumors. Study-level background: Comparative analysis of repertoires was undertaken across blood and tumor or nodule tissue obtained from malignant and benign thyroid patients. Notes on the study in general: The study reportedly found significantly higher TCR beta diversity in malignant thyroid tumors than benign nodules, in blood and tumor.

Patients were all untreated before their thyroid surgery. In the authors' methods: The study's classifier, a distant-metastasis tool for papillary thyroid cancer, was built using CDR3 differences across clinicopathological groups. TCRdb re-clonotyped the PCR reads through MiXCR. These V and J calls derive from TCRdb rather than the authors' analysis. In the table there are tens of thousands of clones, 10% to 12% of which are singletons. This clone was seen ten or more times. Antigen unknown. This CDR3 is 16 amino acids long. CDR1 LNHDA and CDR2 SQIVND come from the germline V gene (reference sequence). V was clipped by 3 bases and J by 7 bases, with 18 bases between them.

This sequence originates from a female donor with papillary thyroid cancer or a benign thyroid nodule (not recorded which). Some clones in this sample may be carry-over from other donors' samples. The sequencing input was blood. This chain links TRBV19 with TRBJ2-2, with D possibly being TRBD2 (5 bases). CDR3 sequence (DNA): TGTGCCAGTAGTATCGCGCCTAGCCGGAAAGGCGGGGAGCTGTTTTTT. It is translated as CASSIAPSRKGGELFF.